Sequencing of this T cell receptor (beta chain) was carried out in a study of beta chain features in type 1 diabetes. Broader study findings: The study found moderately but significantly shorter TCRB CDR3s in all four CD4+ subsets of Type 1 diabetes patients.

As to this clone: The antigen remains undetermined.

The CDR3 length is 13 residues. Trimming stripped 3 bases from V and 6 bases from J, with 12 bases between. Germline V CDR1 and CDR2: MDHEN, SYDVKM. The isolated RNA, all of it, was reverse transcribed, so expressed TCRB transcripts were what got sequenced. Method: immunoSEQ multiplex PCR; TCRdb's copy keeps in-frame clones and lacks some. The repertoire has roughly 160,000 clones, around 7.8% of them found once; the top ten carry more than 0.75%. One heparinised draw, averaging about 110 mL, was taken per donor. Sorting with CD45RO/CCR7/CD25/CD127/CD95/CD27 yielded naive, central memory, regulatory and stem-like memory CD4+ cells.

The sample comprised central memory CD4+ T cells from blood. The chain recombines TRBV28 with TRBJ2-7, with D maybe TRBD2 (6 bases). This TCR was sampled from a woman in her thirties or forties with type 1 diabetes. The CDR3 spells CASSFSQGGEQYF. The CDR3 DNA follows: TGTGCCAGCAGTTTCTCGCAGGGAGGCGAGCAGTACTTC.